The next 24 T cell receptor beta chains were all read from a single sample in a study of breast tumors, draining lymph nodes, adjacent tissues. TCRdb passed the multiplex PCR reads through MiXCR, listing each CDR3 protein once. The sample includes about 89,000 distinct CDR3 sequences, about 27% seen only once; the top ten take 8.1%. Breast cancer patients provided tissue from their axillary draining lymph nodes. Sequencing was carried out using axillary lymph node tissue. Every receptor here comes from a female donor with breast cancer. Some clones in this sample may be carry-over from other donors' samples.

Of note for this clonotype: A junction end diverges from the germline sequence, so it may reflect a read error. The chain combines TRBV20-1 with TRBJ2-7, with D unclear. From germline, CDR1 is DFQATT and CDR2 SNEGSKA (reference sequence). CDR3 size: 14 residues. The DNA of the CDR3 is TGCTGTGCTACCCGCGGACCGAGCTCCTCCGAGCAGTACTTC. It encodes CCATRGPSSSEQYF.

As concerns this clonotype: A much more abundant neighbour one base away suggests this may be a read error. This chain uses TRBV28 with TRBJ2-7, with D possibly matching TRBD2 (5 bases). Germline V CDR1 and CDR2: MDHEN, SYDVKM. CDR3 length: 13 amino acids. CDR3 sequence: CASRPGLSYGQYF. DNA of the CDR3: TGTGCCAGCAGACCCGGACTCTCCTACGGGCAGTACTTC. The whole variable domain, remainder taken from reference TRBV28 and TRBJ2-7, is DVKVTQSSRYLVKRTGEKVFLECVQDMDHENMFWYRQDPGLGLRLIYFSYDVKMKEKGDIPEGYSVSREKKERFSLILESASTNQTSMYLCASRPGLSYGQYFGPGTRLTVT.

This clonotype has at least ten counts. The chain has TRBV12-3 or TRBV12-4 and TRBJ2-5, with 15 bases matching TRBD2. The CDR3 extends over 15 amino acids. Trimming took 3 bases from V and 4 from J; bases not matched to a gene: 0. The CDR3 nucleotides read TGTGCCAGCAGTTTGGGACTAGCGGGAGGAGAGACCCAGTACTTC. This sequence encodes CASSLGLAGGETQYF.

Many counts were recorded for this clonotype. CDR3 sequence reads: CASRPGRAGNEKLFF. For the CDR3, the DNA is TGTGCCAGCAGGCCCGGGAGGGCAGGGAATGAAAAACTGTTTTTT. The V and J genes are TRBV7-2 and TRBJ1-4, with D tentatively TRBD1 (5 bases). CDR1 and CDR2 from the germline V gene are SGHTA and FQGNSA. This CDR3 comprises 15 residues. Trimming shortened V by 6 bases and J by 5 bases, and 16 bases separated the two germline ends.

The V and J genes are TRBV29-1 and TRBJ1-4; D is undetermined. V lost 2 bases, J lost 5 bases, and 6 bases lay in between. The CDR3 extends over 12 amino acids. Germline V CDR1 and CDR2: SQVTM, ANQGSEA. The CDR3 here is CSVESYNEKLFF. The CDR3 region has the DNA TGCAGCGTTGAATCCTACAATGAAAAACTGTTTTTT.

This clonotype showed up many times. The chain employs TRBV7-2 and TRBJ2-2, with 12 positions matching TRBD2. V lost 3 bases, J lost 4 bases, and 3 bases stayed unmatched. This CDR3 contains 16 residues. Per germline, CDR1 SGHTA and CDR2 FQGNSA. The CDR3: CASSLTSGSRTGELFF. DNA for the CDR3: TGTGCCAGCAGCTTGACTAGCGGGAGTCGCACCGGGGAGCTGTTTTTT.

The table lists this clonotype with many counts. The genes are TRBV5-8 and TRBJ1-5; 9 positions agree with TRBD1. The J segment lost 7 bases and the V segment lost 2 bases, leaving 13 bases of the junction unmatched. The CDR3 is 17 residues long. Germline-derived CDR1 and CDR2 are SGHTS and YDEGEE. The CDR3 nucleotides are TGTGCCAGCAGCTTTGGGGCGGGACAGGGTGTCATACAGCCCCAGCATTTT. This sequence encodes CASSFGAGQGVIQPQHF.

This clonotype came up many times. The chain recombines TRBV28 with TRBJ2-3; TRBD2 is a possible D gene (5 bases). The CDR3 has 15 residues. Germline CDR1 MDHEN, CDR2 SYDVKM. Trimming stripped 3 bases from V and 2 bases from J, with 12 bases between. The CDR3 nucleotides read TGTGCCAGCAGTTTCATTGTGAGGGACACAGATACGCAGTATTTT. This translates into CASSFIVRDTDTQYF.

This clonotype was seen ten or more times. A read error may produce the germline difference seen at one junction end. This chain uses TRBV6-5 with TRBJ2-7; 7 bases match TRBD1. The germline gives CDR1 MNHEY, CDR2 SVGAGI. This CDR3 comprises 15 residues. The CDR3 sequence: CASSHSAQGPYEQYF. The CDR3 bases are TGTGCCAGCAGTCACTCGGCACAGGGGCCCTACGAGCAGTACTTC.

This clonotype showed up many times. In DNA form, the CDR3 reads TGTGCCAGCAGGGAAACCGGGGCGAGAAATGAAAAACTGTTTTTT. Its protein product is CASRETGARNEKLFF. The genes are TRBV28 and TRBJ1-4; the D gene is possibly TRBD1 (5 bases). V was trimmed by 6 bases and J by 5 bases, leaving 16 bases between them. This CDR3 has 15 amino acids. Germline lookup yields CDR1 MDHEN and CDR2 SYDVKM.

This clonotype was seen ten or more times. The chain carries TRBV6-1 and TRBJ1-6, with 10 bases aligning to TRBD1. Germline V gene lookup returns CDR1 MNHNS and CDR2 SASEGT. The ends lost 5 bases at V and 6 bases at J; junction bases unmatched: 7. The CDR3 totals 16 residues. The CDR3 protein is CASSSGQGVGNSPLHF. CDR3 coding DNA: TGTGCCAGCAGTTCAGGACAGGGGGTTGGTAATTCACCCCTCCACTTT.

This clonotype was recorded at least ten times. As DNA, the CDR3 is TGTGCCAGCAGTTTAGGACAGGGCGACTACAATGAGCAGTTCTTC. Amino acid sequence: CASSLGQGDYNEQFF. V gene TRBV27 combines with J gene TRBJ2-1; 8 bases agree with TRBD1. Losses at the gene ends were 2 bases for V and 3 bases for J; bases not matched to a gene: 3. This CDR3 is 15 amino acids long. From germline, CDR1 is MNHEY and CDR2 SMNVEV (reference sequence).

This clonotype was found many times. This sequence joins TRBV6-1 and TRBJ1-5, with a weak D call TRBD1 (6 bases). This CDR3 contains 14 residues. Trimming removed 6 bases from V and 7 bases from J, with 16 bases in between. CDR1 MNHNS and CDR2 SASEGT come from the germline V gene. The CDR3 DNA sequence: TGTGCCAGCAGCCCCACGTGGGGGCAACAGCCCCAGCATTTT. Translation: CASSPTWGQQPQHF.

This clonotype was detected a few times. V is TRBV19 and J is TRBJ1-1, with no clear D. The germline gives CDR1 LNHDA, CDR2 SQIVND (reference sequence). The CDR3 is 12 amino acids. V was pared by 4 bases and J by 4 bases, with 7 bases between. In nucleotides, the CDR3 is TGTGCCAGTAGTAAAGGTATCACTGAAGCTTTCTTT. Its translation is CASSKGITEAFF.

Points on this clonotype: Just one base apart from a much larger clone, this may be a read error. The chain has TRBV14 and TRBJ2-5; TRBD2 aligns across 7 bases. Germline assignment: CDR1 SGHDN and CDR2 FVKESK. This CDR3 has 15 residues. The DNA for the CDR3 is TGTGCCAGCAGACGTGGGGACGTAGCGGGTGAGACCCCGTACTTC. Translated: CASRRGDVAGETPYF.

This clonotype occurred many times. The chain joins TRBV7-2 to TRBJ1-2, with a weak D call TRBD1 (5 bases). The germline CDR1 and CDR2 sequences are SGHTA and FQGNSA. V was shortened by 6 bases and J by 3 bases, with 14 bases between the two germline ends. The CDR3 totals 14 residues. The CDR3 reads CASRPGPTDYGYTF. The CDR3 nucleotides are TGTGCCAGCAGACCGGGACCGACGGACTATGGCTACACCTTC.

This clonotype was detected many times. The chain is built from TRBV4-3 and TRBJ2-3; TRBD1 matches 7 bases. Germline trimming cut 4 bases from V and 0 bases from J; bases unmatched to any gene: 4. The CDR3 sequence is 15 residues long. Germline loops: CDR1 LGHNA, CDR2 YSLEER. CDR3 coding DNA: TGCGCCAGCAGCCCCGGGACAGCTAGCACAGATACGCAGTATTTT. It is translated as CASSPGTASTDTQYF.

Points on this clonotype: A read error is possible here, since a much larger clone lies one base away. The chain has TRBV20-1 and TRBJ2-3, with D possibly TRBD2 on 6 matching bases. This CDR3 is 18 amino acids long. From germline, CDR1 is DFQATT and CDR2 SNEGSKA (reference sequence). Trimming took off 2 bases at V and 0 bases at J, with 21 bases between the two ends. The CDR3 reads CSARTGLIAATSTDTQYF. The CDR3 DNA reads as TGCAGTGCTAGAACGGGACTTATAGCGGCAACAAGCACAGATACGCAGTATTTT.

In this sample, this clonotype turned up many times. The rearrangement links TRBV19 to TRBJ2-5, with 13 bases fitting TRBD2. V trimming: 2 bases; J trimming: 4 bases; junction bases outside the gene matches: 10. The germline V gene has CDR1 LNHDA and CDR2 SQIVND (reference sequence). This CDR3 is built from 18 residues. CDR3 region: CASSITGLAGSWPETQYF. In nucleotides, the CDR3 is TGTGCCAGTAGTATAACGGGACTAGCGGGAAGCTGGCCAGAGACCCAGTACTTC.

The chain recombines TRBV7-8 with TRBJ1-5; 8 bases line up with TRBD1. The junction had 7 bases not matched to a gene; V was cut back by 1 base and J by 2 bases. Germline-derived CDR1 and CDR2 are SGHVS and FQNEAQ. The CDR3 runs to 17 residues. The CDR3 DNA sequence: TGTGCCAGCAGCTTAGGGGACAGGCGGGGAGGCAATCAGCCCCAGCATTTT. Its translation is CASSLGDRRGGNQPQHF.

CDR3 DNA: TGTGCCAGCGGCAAGGGAGGGCCGAAAGATACGCAGTATTTT. Its protein is CASGKGGPKDTQYF. The chain carries TRBV14 and TRBJ2-3; TRBD2 matches at 7 bases. From germline, CDR1 is SGHDN and CDR2 FVKESK. V was clipped by 8 bases and J by 5 bases; unmatched bases: 10. This CDR3 has 14 residues.

Ten or more counts support this clonotype. The V and J genes are TRBV20-1 and TRBJ2-7; D may correspond to TRBD1 or TRBD2 (6 bases each). CDR3 length: 13 amino acids. Germline V lookup: CDR1 DFQATT, CDR2 SNEGSKA (reference sequence). Trimming removed 6 bases from V and 2 bases from J, with 14 bases in between. The CDR3 DNA reads TGCAGTGCAAATGCGGGACAAACCTACGAGCAGTACTTC. Protein product: CSANAGQTYEQYF.

The V and J genes are TRBV9 and TRBJ1-1, with TRBD1 as a possible D gene (5 bases). This CDR3 has 15 residues. Germline CDR1 SGDLS, CDR2 YYNGEE. Between the trimmed V and J ends, which lost 3 bases and 1 base, there was a span of 13 bases. Here the CDR3 reads CASSGMGGKNTEAFF. The CDR3 nucleotides read TGTGCCAGCAGCGGGATGGGGGGGAAGAACACTGAAGCTTTCTTT.

This clonotype was picked up a small number of times. V gene TRBV28 combines with J gene TRBJ2-7; 11 bases are a match to TRBD2. The length of the CDR3 is 15 residues. V lost 5 bases and J lost 4; bases outside the gene matches: 7. Germline assignment: CDR1 MDHEN and CDR2 SYDVKM. Written as DNA, the CDR3 is TGTGCCAGCAGTGATACTAGCGGGAGACATTACGAGCAGTACTTC. Translating it yields CASSDTSGRHYEQYF.